The clone carrying this T cell receptor beta chain has a single count. Libraries were prepared by immunoSEQ multiplex PCR; TCRdb keeps only in-frame clonotypes and omits some of them. The data hold roughly 210,000 clones, with under 90% observed a single time. The sample is drawn from a study of blood T cell repertoires in COVID-19. The CDR3 is made up of 12 amino acids. Germline V lookup: CDR1 ENHRY, CDR2 SYGVKD. J lost 4 bases, V lost 10 bases, and 6 bases had no gene match. Sequencing was done on a sample of peripheral blood. The receptor comes from a woman of 80 years or more with COVID-19, enrolled during active disease. The chain combines TRBV10-3 with TRBJ2-7; TRBD1 agrees at 8 bases. Written as DNA, the CDR3 is TGTGCCACTAGGACAGGGACATACGAGCAGTACGTC. As protein: CATRTGTYEQYV.